A few counts support the clone carrying this TCR beta chain. The antigen is unknown. Cultured CD4+ T cell DNA was sequenced using the Oncomine TCR Beta short-read assay. TCRdb reanalysed the PCR reads using MiXCR and keeps one entry per CDR3 protein. The sample lists under 20,000 distinct CDR3 sequences, approximately 50% seen once, with around 3.6% in the top ten. These data come from a study of vaccination and CD4 T cells after COVID-19. Across the study: Post-COVID draws followed diagnosis by a median around 100 days (range 35 to 161).

Per the germline V gene, CDR1 is SNHLY and CDR2 is FYNNEI. V lost 7 bases, J lost 3 bases, and 13 bases lay in between. The CDR3 consists of 13 residues. Described treatment: approximately 10-day PBMC culture with coronavirus spike peptide pools or control peptides (ViraFEST assay). The chain is built from TRBV2 and TRBJ2-7; the D gene is possibly TRBD1 (5 bases). Sequencing was done on a sample of CD4+ T cells from blood, cultured in vitro. The receptor's source is a human donor who had recovered from COVID-19. The CDR3 is CASTRDSFYEQYF. CDR3 sequence (DNA): TGTGCCAGCACTCGAGACAGTTTCTACGAGCAGTACTTC.